This TCR beta chain derives from a study of T cells after yellow fever vaccination. Study-level points and caveats: Subsequent to the booster, the majority of primary-vaccination clones reappeared (around 96% CD4, about 90% CD8).

TCRdb reanalysed the 5' RACE reads using MiXCR and keeps one entry per CDR3 protein. The profile shows about 210,000 distinct CDR3 sequences, 6.5% to 7.5% of them singletons. The CDR3 runs 18 residues. The germline V gene encodes CDR1 DFQATT and CDR2 SNEGSKA (reference sequence). The junction had 15 bases not matched to a gene; V was cut back by 0 bases and J by 5 bases. This clonotype was recorded at least ten times. Its antigen remains unknown. The clonotype comes from a man aged 25-40 years who received the YFV17D yellow fever vaccine. The chain links TRBV20-1 to TRBJ2-3; TRBD2 aligns across 9 bases. The sequencing here drew on CD4+ T cells sorted from PBMCs, taken on the day of the yellow fever booster vaccination. The chain's CDR3 is CSARDQREAPLEVDTQYF. The DNA for the CDR3 is TGCAGTGCTAGAGATCAGCGGGAGGCCCCTCTGGAGGTAGATACGCAGTATTTT.